Listed below are T cell receptor beta chains from one sample, sequenced in a study of T cell responses to AZD1222 COVID-19 vaccine. Libraries were prepared by immunoSEQ multiplex PCR; TCRdb keeps only in-frame clonotypes and omits some of them. The data contain 50,000 or so clones, 89% of them seen just once; the ten biggest clones take up about 5%. The source was peripheral blood, collected 28 days after the second AZD1222 dose. These receptors came from an adult who received the AZD1222 COVID-19 vaccine. Each CDR3 is given without its conserved first and last residue. Each record gives: J gene, V gene, CDR3 protein.

j_call: TRBJ1-2; v_call: TRBV28; cdr3_aa: ASSRPNYGYT
j_call: TRBJ1-1; v_call: TRBV12-3/TRBV12-4; cdr3_aa: ASSSGTEAF
j_call: TRBJ1-1; v_call: TRBV7-2; cdr3_aa: ASSLALIANEAF
j_call: TRBJ2-1; v_call: TRBV7-3; cdr3_aa: ASSFSSGGNEQF
j_call: TRBJ2-3; v_call: TRBV18; cdr3_aa: ASSRRSTDTQY
j_call: TRBJ2-1; v_call: TRBV4-2; cdr3_aa: ASSQGEWAHYNEQF
j_call: TRBJ1-4; v_call: TRBV4-2; cdr3_aa: ASSQDLASRYKNEKLF
j_call: TRBJ1-3; v_call: TRBV7-3; cdr3_aa: ASASPGYSGNTIY
j_call: TRBJ2-1; v_call: TRBV4-3; cdr3_aa: ASSRDWLNYNEQF
j_call: TRBJ2-5; v_call: TRBV15; cdr3_aa: ATSRTPGTRRRQETQY
j_call: TRBJ1-1; v_call: TRBV2; cdr3_aa: ASSIMNTEAF
j_call: TRBJ2-7; v_call: TRBV29-1; cdr3_aa: SVEDGGQGYEQY
j_call: TRBJ2-7; v_call: TRBV28; cdr3_aa: ASSLGQGILGQY
j_call: TRBJ1-1; v_call: TRBV7-9; cdr3_aa: ASSLGQGDTEAF
j_call: TRBJ2-7; v_call: TRBV6-2/TRBV6-3; cdr3_aa: ASSYFLTSGAHEQY
j_call: TRBJ2-5; v_call: TRBV5-5; cdr3_aa: ASSLSVQETQY
j_call: TRBJ2-7; v_call: TRBV11-2; cdr3_aa: ASSSNRGPAPYEQY
j_call: TRBJ1-4; v_call: TRBV19; cdr3_aa: ASSIGRLAEKLF
j_call: TRBJ2-3; v_call: TRBV28; cdr3_aa: AISPGGAGGDTQY
j_call: TRBJ1-1; v_call: TRBV11-2; cdr3_aa: ASSDGGNTEAF
j_call: TRBJ2-7; v_call: TRBV2; cdr3_aa: ASSPWGTSGTYEQY
j_call: TRBJ2-7; v_call: TRBV28; cdr3_aa: ASSSGTSAIYEQY
j_call: TRBJ2-7; v_call: TRBV19; cdr3_aa: ASSDSGGASYEQY
j_call: TRBJ2-1; v_call: TRBV13; cdr3_aa: ASSSGSSNEQF
j_call: TRBJ2-7; v_call: TRBV21-1; cdr3_aa: ASSKVSTFYEQY
j_call: TRBJ2-2; v_call: TRBV7-2; cdr3_aa: ASSKNLATGELF
j_call: TRBJ2-4; v_call: TRBV6-2/TRBV6-3; cdr3_aa: ASSYGLAGSAKNIQY
j_call: TRBJ1-5; v_call: TRBV19; cdr3_aa: ASSMRRSNQPQH
j_call: TRBJ1-1; v_call: TRBV10-2; cdr3_aa: ASSEQITEAF
j_call: TRBJ2-2; v_call: TRBV3-1/TRBV3-2; cdr3_aa: ASSQPGLAGRTGELF
j_call: TRBJ1-1; v_call: TRBV7-8; cdr3_aa: ASSFGGSVSEAF
j_call: TRBJ2-7; v_call: TRBV27; cdr3_aa: ASSLLDRSYEQY
j_call: TRBJ2-1; v_call: TRBV5-5; cdr3_aa: ASSLSALDSYNEQF
j_call: TRBJ1-3; v_call: TRBV6-5; cdr3_aa: ASLGGPGNTIY
j_call: TRBJ2-1; v_call: TRBV7-2; cdr3_aa: ASSLWSGGAKNEQF
j_call: TRBJ1-2; v_call: TRBV5-1; cdr3_aa: ASSLGSGGFGYT
j_call: TRBJ2-3; v_call: TRBV13; cdr3_aa: ASSPLAADTQY
j_call: TRBJ2-2; v_call: TRBV15; cdr3_aa: ATSREGALTGELF
j_call: TRBJ2-1; v_call: TRBV13; cdr3_aa: ASSSKRDEQF
j_call: TRBJ1-1; v_call: TRBV2; cdr3_aa: ASTPLLVNTEAF
j_call: TRBJ1-1; v_call: TRBV5-6; cdr3_aa: ASSSLGGTEAF
j_call: TRBJ2-1; v_call: TRBV19; cdr3_aa: ASSISLNNEQF
j_call: TRBJ2-7; v_call: TRBV5-4; cdr3_aa: ASSLYGRVYEQY
j_call: TRBJ1-4; v_call: TRBV11-2; cdr3_aa: ASSTYRDRHTTNEKLF
j_call: TRBJ2-5; v_call: TRBV10-3; cdr3_aa: AISEGGAGPDSETQY
j_call: TRBJ1-3; v_call: TRBV5-8; cdr3_aa: ASSLDYTGNTIY
j_call: TRBJ2-2; v_call: TRBV19; cdr3_aa: ASTDFPSGTGNTGELF
j_call: TRBJ2-7; v_call: TRBV7-2; cdr3_aa: ASSLKGQTYEQY
j_call: TRBJ2-3; v_call: TRBV6-1; cdr3_aa: ASSEAKGGGTDTQY